This T cell receptor (beta chain) was identified during a study of cytomegalovirus exposure and HLA in healthy donors. Study results and caveats: The study found most TCR sequences rare, yet found some public TCRs in many donors.

Samples came from healthy bone marrow donors. Primers included in the PCR were 60 Vbeta and 13 Jbeta primers. Some clones are missing from TCRdb's copy, which holds only in-frame ones; the method was immunoSEQ multiplex PCR. Counted here are 250,000 to 350,000 clones, 86% occurring once; the ten biggest clones make up about 4%. This clone was found once. What it binds is not known. The sequenced sample consisted of PBMCs. This TCR was sampled from a man in his forties or fifties in good health and CMV-seropositive.

This CDR3 reads CASNSASSLYQETQYF. CDR3 nucleotide sequence: TGTGCCAGCAATTCGGCTAGCAGCCTGTACCAAGAGACCCAGTACTTC. This rearrangement joins TRBV7-2 to TRBJ2-5; the D gene is possibly TRBD2 (5 bases). The CDR3 loop spans 16 amino acids. With 7 bases removed from V and 0 bases from J, the gap between germline ends came to 18 bases. Germline V CDR1 and CDR2: SGHTA, FQGNSA.